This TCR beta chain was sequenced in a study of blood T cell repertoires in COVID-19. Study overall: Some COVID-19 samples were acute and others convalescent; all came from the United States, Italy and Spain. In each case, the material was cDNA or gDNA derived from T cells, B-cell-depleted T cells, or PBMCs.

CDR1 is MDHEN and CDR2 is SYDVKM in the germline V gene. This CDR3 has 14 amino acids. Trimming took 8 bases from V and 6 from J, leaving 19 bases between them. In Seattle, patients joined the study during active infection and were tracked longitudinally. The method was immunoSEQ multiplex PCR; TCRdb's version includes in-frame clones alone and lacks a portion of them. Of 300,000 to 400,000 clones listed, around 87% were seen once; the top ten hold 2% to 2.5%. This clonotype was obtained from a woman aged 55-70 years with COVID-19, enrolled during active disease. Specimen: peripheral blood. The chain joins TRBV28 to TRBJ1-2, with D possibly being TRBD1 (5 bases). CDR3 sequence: CASCVSGIGDGYTF. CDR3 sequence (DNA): TGTGCCAGCTGCGTTTCAGGGATAGGGGATGGCTACACCTTC.